The rows below give T cell receptor beta chains drawn from one sample of a study of blood T cell repertoires in COVID-19. This table comes from immunoSEQ multiplex PCR, and its TCRdb copy is limited to in-frame clones, with some not included. The sample lists about 180,000 clones, approximately 85% occurring once. The sample taken for sequencing was peripheral blood. These receptors were taken from a man older than 75 with COVID-19, enrolled during active disease. Each CDR3 is given with its conserved first and last residue. The D gene is left open where the match is weak. The size of a clone is reported for some rows only, either as once, few or many, or as a class for expanded clones.

>TRBD1|TRBV6-5|NA|TRBJ1-4
TGTGCCAGCAGTTTCGGACAGGGGGGTGAAAAACTGTTTTTT
CASSFGQGGEKLFF
>TRBD1|TRBV6-6|NA|TRBJ1-6
TGTGCCAGCAGTACACTTTTCGGGACAGGGGATTCACCCCTCCACTTT
CASSTLFGTGDSPLHF
>TRBD1|TRBV6-5|NA|TRBJ1-6
TGTGCCAGCAGTTGGGACAGGGGAACTTCACCCCTCCACTTT
CASSWDRGTSPLHF
>TRBD1|TRBV7-2|few|TRBJ1-2
TGTGCCAGCAGCTTAACGACAGGGGACGGGGGCTACACCTTC
CASSLTTGDGGYTF
>TRBD1|TRBV7-9|NA|TRBJ1-4
TGTGCCAGCAGCCTGGGGACAGTTGAAAAACTGTTTTTT
CASSLGTVEKLFF
>TRBD1|TRBV11-1|NA|TRBJ1-3
TGTGCCAGCGGATTGGACAGGGCACACACCATATATTTT
CASGLDRAHTIYF
>NA|TRBV7-2|NA|TRBJ1-1
TGTGCCAGCAGCTTAGGAGGGAGGTACACTGAAGCTTTCTTT
CASSLGGRYTEAFF
>NA|TRBV29-1|NA|TRBJ2-5
TGCAGCGTTGAAGTTGGGCAGTTCCAAGAGACCCAGTACTTC
CSVEVGQFQETQYF
>TRBD2|TRBV9|NA|TRBJ2-1
TGTGCCAGCAGCGTGATGGCTAGCGGGGGGGCCATAGATGAGCAGTTCTTC
CASSVMASGGAIDEQFF
>TRBD1|TRBV15|once|TRBJ1-2
TGTGCCACCAGCAGTGACAGGGTGTCTGGCTACACCTTC
CATSSDRVSGYTF
>NA|TRBV19|NA|TRBJ2-3
TGTGCCAGTAGTCTCCGCAGGGGAGGGAGTTCGCAGTATTTT
CASSLRRGGSSQYF
>TRBD1|TRBV6-5|NA|TRBJ1-4
TGTGCCAGCAGTTATTCCCCGACAGGGGGAGTTGAAAAACTGTTTTTT
CASSYSPTGGVEKLFF
>TRBD1|TRBV6-5|NA|TRBJ1-6
TGTGCCAGCAGTTACGAGGGGGCGCGTAATTCACCCCTCCACTTT
CASSYEGARNSPLHF
>TRBD2|TRBV11-3|NA|TRBJ2-5
TGTGCCAGCAGCTTAAGGACTAGCGGGGGGCCCGCGCTGGGGACCCAGTACTTC
CASSLRTSGGPALGTQYF
>TRBD1|TRBV11-2|once|TRBJ1-5
TGTGCCAGCAGCTTAGAAGGGGGCCCGAGGCAGCCCCAGCATTTT
CASSLEGGPRQPQHF
>TRBD2|TRBV10-3|NA|TRBJ2-7
TGTGCCATCAGAAAGGGGACTAGCACGCACGAGCAGTACTTC
CAIRKGTSTHEQYF
>TRBD2|TRBV5-1|once|TRBJ2-5
TGCGCCAGCAGCTTGGCCGCTAGCGGGGGACAAGAGACCCAGTACTTC
CASSLAASGGQETQYF
>NA|TRBV20-1|once|TRBJ1-2
TGCAGTGCTAGATCCCTGTATGGCTACACCTTC
CSARSLYGYTF
>TRBD1|TRBV12-3/TRBV12-4|NA|TRBJ1-1
TGTGCCAGCAACAGGGGCGCTGAAGCTTTCTTT
CASNRGAEAFF
>NA|TRBV28|few|TRBJ2-7
TGTGCCAGCATTCCCTCAGGGACCTACGAGCAGTACTTC
CASIPSGTYEQYF
>NA|TRBV12-5|NA|TRBJ1-3
TGTGCTAGTGGTTTGGTAGCGCGGGCAGGCGTGAGCTCTGGAAACACCATATATTTT
CASGLVARAGVSSGNTIYF
>NA|TRBV5-1|NA|TRBJ1-1
TGCGCCAGCAGCTTGGGTAGGGGTGAGGAAGCTTTCTTT
CASSLGRGEEAFF
>TRBD2|TRBV5-5|NA|TRBJ2-5
TGTGCCAGCAGCTTGGCCCCACTAGCGGGGGAGACCCAGTACTTC
CASSLAPLAGETQYF
>TRBD1|TRBV5-4|NA|TRBJ1-6
TGTGCCAGCAGCTACGACAGGGTTGATTCACCCCTCCACTTT
CASSYDRVDSPLHF
>NA|TRBV5-1|NA|TRBJ1-2
TGCGCCAGCAGGCGGACAGCGAATGTGGGTAACTATGGCTACACCTTC
CASRRTANVGNYGYTF
>NA|TRBV11-1|once|TRBJ1-2
TGTGCCAGCAGTCATAAACAGGGAAACTATGGCTACACCTTC
CASSHKQGNYGYTF